This T cell receptor (beta chain) was observed in a study of T cell responses to AZD1222 COVID-19 vaccine. Germline values: CDR1 LGHNT, CDR2 FRNRAP. CDR3 size: 17 residues. Trimming took 0 bases from V and 2 from J, leaving 14 bases between them. This table comes from immunoSEQ multiplex PCR, and its TCRdb copy is limited to in-frame clones, with some not included. The sample has some 120,000 clones, approximately 85% seen once. Findings and caveats of the study: Among AZD1222 vaccinees, only six were seropositive at baseline. It should be noted that donors were predominantly white British and more often female, and clonal diversity was possibly underestimated.

Comments on this clone: Its antigen is unidentified.

The V call is TRBV12-5, the J call TRBJ1-5, with unresolved D. This TCR derives from an adult in good health. This specimen was peripheral blood, taken on day 0 of AZD1222 vaccination. The CDR3 sequence: CASGLVLGRRGNQPQHF. The CDR3 nucleotides read TGTGCTAGTGGTTTGGTATTGGGTCGAAGGGGCAATCAGCCCCAGCATTTT.